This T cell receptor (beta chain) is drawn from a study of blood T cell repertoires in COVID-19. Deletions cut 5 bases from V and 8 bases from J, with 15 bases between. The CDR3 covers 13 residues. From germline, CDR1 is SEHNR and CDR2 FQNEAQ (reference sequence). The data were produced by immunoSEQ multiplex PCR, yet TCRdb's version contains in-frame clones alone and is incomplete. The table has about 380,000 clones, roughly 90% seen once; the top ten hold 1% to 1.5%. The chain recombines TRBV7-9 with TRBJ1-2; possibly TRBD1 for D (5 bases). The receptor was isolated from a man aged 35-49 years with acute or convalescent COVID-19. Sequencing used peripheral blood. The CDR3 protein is CASSTQGDQGYTF. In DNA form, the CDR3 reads TGTGCCAGCAGCACGCAGGGTGATCAGGGCTACACCTTC. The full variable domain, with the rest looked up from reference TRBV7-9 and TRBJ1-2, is DTGVSQNPRHKITKRGQNVTFRCDPISEHNRLYWYRQTLGQGPEFLTYFQNEAQLEKSRLLSDRFSAERPKGSFSTLEIQRTEQGDSAMYLCASSTQGDQGYTFGSGTRLTVV.